The clone carrying this T cell receptor beta chain came up a few times. Its specificity is unknown. For TCR beta, libraries came from quantitative 5'-RACE with molecular barcodes. TCRdb recomputed calls from the 5' RACE reads with MiXCR, one row per CDR3 protein. The data hold a few hundred thousand distinct CDR3 sequences, with 15% to 20% observed a single time. The data were taken from a study of CD8 T cells in ankylosing spondylitis. Whole-study results and caveats: Relatively rare in peripheral blood, disease-linked clones were also CD8+. Reportedly, matched ankylosing spondylitis synovial fluid was significantly enriched for disease-linked clones. Blood of patients with ankylosing spondylitis appeared to be characterized by a TCR beta motif of several highly homologous variants.

This CDR3 has 21 amino acids. V was clipped by 0 bases and J by 7 bases; unmatched bases: 23. The sequence was obtained from a male donor with ankylosing spondylitis or in good health (not recorded which). The rearrangement links TRBV23-1 to TRBJ2-5; 10 positions agree with TRBD2. TRBV23-1 is sorted into the ORF group, with uncertain function. The sample consisted of blood, either unsorted or a sorted T cell fraction (not recorded which). For the CDR3, the DNA is TGCGCCAGCAGTCAATCCCCCCGGGACACCTATTCTAGCGGGAGAAGTTGGACCCAGTACTTC. Translation: CASSQSPRDTYSSGRSWTQYF.